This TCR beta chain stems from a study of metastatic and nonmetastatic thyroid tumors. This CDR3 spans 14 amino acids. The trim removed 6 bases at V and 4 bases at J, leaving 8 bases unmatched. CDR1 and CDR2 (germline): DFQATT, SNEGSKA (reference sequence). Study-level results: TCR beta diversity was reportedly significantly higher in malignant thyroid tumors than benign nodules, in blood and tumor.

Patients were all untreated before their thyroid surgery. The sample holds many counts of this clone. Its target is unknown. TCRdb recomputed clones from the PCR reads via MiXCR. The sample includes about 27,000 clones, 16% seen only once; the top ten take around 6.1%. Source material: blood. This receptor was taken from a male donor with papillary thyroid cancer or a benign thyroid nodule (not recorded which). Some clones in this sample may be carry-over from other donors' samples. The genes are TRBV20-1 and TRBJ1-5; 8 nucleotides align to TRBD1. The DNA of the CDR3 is TGCAGTGCCCCCCCCGGACAGGGAAATCAGCCCCAGCATTTT. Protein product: CSAPPGQGNQPQHF.